These T cell receptor beta chains were read from a single sample in a study of cytomegalovirus exposure and HLA in healthy donors. Assay used: immunoSEQ multiplex PCR; TCRdb lists only in-frame clones, some missing. The sample carries 150,000 to 200,000 clones, 80% recorded once. Sequencing was done on a sample of PBMCs. These receptors were taken from a young man in good health and CMV-seropositive. Each CDR3 is given with its conserved first and last residue. Each record gives: CDR3 protein, CDR3 DNA, clone size, D gene, CDR3 length, J gene, V gene. The D gene is left open where the match is weak. Part of the rows lack a size; the others show once, few, many or a class for expanded clones.

CDR3 protein: CASSLGPGIGQPQHF
CDR3 DNA: TGTGCCAGCAGTTTAGGTCCAGGGATAGGGCAGCCCCAGCATTTT
clone size: NA
D gene: NA
CDR3 length: 15
J gene: TRBJ1-5
V gene: TRBV27

CDR3 protein: CASSQGRSGAPLHF
CDR3 DNA: TGTGCCAGCAGCCAAGGCCGGAGTGGTGCACCCCTCCACTTT
clone size: NA
D gene: NA
CDR3 length: 14
J gene: TRBJ1-6
V gene: TRBV14

CDR3 protein: CASSYTQGASYEQYF
CDR3 DNA: TGTGCCAGCAGTTACACACAGGGGGCATCCTACGAGCAGTACTTC
clone size: NA
D gene: TRBD1
CDR3 length: 15
J gene: TRBJ2-7
V gene: TRBV6-5

CDR3 protein: CASSLQPDSYGYTF
CDR3 DNA: TGTGCCAGCAGCCTCCAGCCCGACTCCTATGGCTACACCTTC
clone size: NA
D gene: NA
CDR3 length: 14
J gene: TRBJ1-2
V gene: TRBV7-9

CDR3 protein: CASSRDSSSYEQYF
CDR3 DNA: TGCGCCAGCAGTCGGGACTCAAGCTCCTACGAGCAGTACTTC
clone size: NA
D gene: NA
CDR3 length: 14
J gene: TRBJ2-7
V gene: TRBV23-1

CDR3 protein: CASSRPSAGELFF
CDR3 DNA: TGTGCCAGCAGTCGCCCTAGCGCCGGGGAGCTGTTTTTT
clone size: NA
D gene: NA
CDR3 length: 13
J gene: TRBJ2-2
V gene: TRBV28

CDR3 protein: CASSLVPFGGKDEQYF
CDR3 DNA: TGTGCCAGCAGCTTAGTCCCTTTCGGGGGGAAGGACGAGCAGTACTTC
clone size: NA
D gene: TRBD2
CDR3 length: 16
J gene: TRBJ2-7
V gene: TRBV11-3

CDR3 protein: CASSLRERGPHNEQFF
CDR3 DNA: TGCGCCAGCAGCCTAAGAGAGCGGGGGCCCCACAATGAGCAGTTCTTC
clone size: NA
D gene: TRBD2
CDR3 length: 16
J gene: TRBJ2-1
V gene: TRBV4-3

CDR3 protein: CASSQGQGMTGYTF
CDR3 DNA: TGTGCCAGCAGCCAAGGTCAGGGTATGACTGGCTACACCTTC
clone size: NA
D gene: NA
CDR3 length: 14
J gene: TRBJ1-2
V gene: TRBV4-2

CDR3 protein: CAWAPGGSGNTIYF
CDR3 DNA: TGTGCCTGGGCCCCAGGGGGCTCTGGAAACACCATATATTTT
clone size: NA
D gene: TRBD1
CDR3 length: 14
J gene: TRBJ1-3
V gene: TRBV30

CDR3 protein: CASSRVRDRGVNTEAFF
CDR3 DNA: TGTGCCAGCAGCCGCGTCCGGGACAGGGGAGTGAACACTGAAGCTTTCTTT
clone size: NA
D gene: TRBD1
CDR3 length: 17
J gene: TRBJ1-1
V gene: TRBV5-6

CDR3 protein: CASSHFNGRAAGAYEQYF
CDR3 DNA: TGCGCCAGCAGTCACTTTAACGGGAGGGCCGCCGGAGCCTACGAGCAGTACTTC
clone size: few
D gene: TRBD2
CDR3 length: 18
J gene: TRBJ2-7
V gene: TRBV23-1

CDR3 protein: CASCLSGGTYNEQFF
CDR3 DNA: TGTGCCAGCTGTTTGTCCGGGGGGACCTACAATGAGCAGTTCTTC
clone size: once
D gene: TRBD2
CDR3 length: 15
J gene: TRBJ2-1
V gene: TRBV11-2

CDR3 protein: CASSLGPIYEQYF
CDR3 DNA: TGTGCCAGCAGTTTGGGGCCGATCTACGAGCAGTACTTC
clone size: NA
D gene: NA
CDR3 length: 13
J gene: TRBJ2-7
V gene: TRBV28

CDR3 protein: CASSRNGQAQYF
CDR3 DNA: TGTGCCAGCAGTAGGAATGGACAGGCGCAGTATTTT
clone size: NA
D gene: TRBD1
CDR3 length: 12
J gene: TRBJ2-3
V gene: TRBV7-9

CDR3 protein: CAISDLQGVQGYTF
CDR3 DNA: TGTGCCATCAGTGATCTACAGGGGGTTCAGGGCTACACCTTC
clone size: NA
D gene: TRBD1
CDR3 length: 14
J gene: TRBJ1-2
V gene: TRBV10-3

CDR3 protein: CASSLDRSNYGYTF
CDR3 DNA: TGTGCCAGCAGCTTAGATCGGAGTAACTATGGCTACACCTTC
clone size: NA
D gene: NA
CDR3 length: 14
J gene: TRBJ1-2
V gene: TRBV7-2